This T cell receptor (beta chain) derives from a study of T-cell reconstitution after alpha-beta-depleted transplantation in children. Study observations and caveats: Several patients had high TCRbeta diversity at day 60; it came from surviving recipient T cells and thymic progenitors.

The CDR3 has 15 amino acids. Trimming shortened V by 7 bases and J by 0 bases, and 12 bases separated the two germline ends. CDR1 SEHNR and CDR2 FQNEAQ come from the germline V gene (reference sequence). The TCRbeta library was prepared with unique molecular identifiers. TCRdb called the PCR reads again in MiXCR, with one record for every CDR3 protein. The table records hundreds of thousands of distinct CDR3 sequences, roughly a sixth of them present only once. This clonotype has just a few counts. Its antigen is currently unknown. The sequenced sample was PBMCs, mostly from graft donor cells, obtained 360 days after TCRalphabeta/CD19-depleted stem cell transplant. This TCR derives from a male patient between 2 and 15 years old who had a stem cell transplant for acute lymphoblastic leukemia, so the T cells may come from the graft donor. J is TRBJ1-4 and V is TRBV7-9; D gene unclear. CDR3 sequence (DNA): TGTGCCAGCACCCCCTCGGGGACAACTAATGAAAAACTGTTTTTT. Translated: CASTPSGTTNEKLFF. The variable domain in full, completed from reference TRBV7-9 and TRBJ1-4, reads DTGVSQNPRHKITKRGQNVTFRCDPISEHNRLYWYRQTLGQGPEFLTYFQNEAQLEKSRLLSDRFSAERPKGSFSTLEIQRTEQGDSAMYLCASTPSGTTNEKLFFGSGTQLSVL.